A selection of T cell receptor beta chains follows, all from one sample in a study of control samples from healthy donors and cancer patients. Generated by immunoSEQ multiplex PCR, the TCRdb table keeps only in-frame clones and is missing some. Recorded here are 150,000 to 200,000 clones; the top ten clones represent less than 2.5%. Sequencing used blood. The source is a woman in her thirties in good health. CDR3s include the opening cysteine and the closing phenylalanine or tryptophan. D genes are given only for firm matches.

v_gene	j_gene	d_gene	CDR3aa	CDR3nt
TRBV5-1	TRBJ2-7	TRBD1	CASSGGTGGFSEQYF	TGCGCCAGCAGCGGGGGGACAGGGGGCTTTAGCGAGCAGTACTTC
TRBV19	TRBJ2-1	TRBD1	CASRADRSSYNEQFF	TGTGCCAGTCGGGCGGACAGGAGCTCCTACAATGAGCAGTTCTTC
TRBV13	TRBJ1-3	.	CASSPSPSGNTIYF	TGTGCCAGCAGCCCTTCCCCCTCTGGAAACACCATATATTTT
TRBV30	TRBJ1-2	.	CACVPGYSRDGYTF	TGTGCCTGCGTTCCAGGGTATTCAAGGGATGGCTACACCTTC
TRBV28	TRBJ1-3	.	CASNGGQGNTIYF	TGTGCCAGCAACGGGGGGCAAGGAAACACCATATATTTT
TRBV6-5	TRBJ2-2	.	CASSYGHLSWRELFF	TGTGCCAGCAGTTACGGCCACCTATCCTGGCGGGAGCTGTTTTTT
TRBV6-6	TRBJ1-1	.	CASQQTTMNTEAFF	TGTGCCAGTCAACAGACAACAATGAACACTGAAGCTTTCTTT
TRBV12-3/TRBV12-4	TRBJ1-2	.	CASRAGTNYGYTF	TGTGCCAGCAGAGCCGGGACTAACTATGGCTACACCTTC
TRBV18	TRBJ2-5	TRBD1	CASSPRTGGETQYF	TGTGCCAGCTCACCCAGGACAGGGGGAGAGACCCAGTACTTC
TRBV14	TRBJ2-4	.	CASSHTLQTVAKNIQYF	TGTGCCAGCAGCCACACTCTTCAGACAGTAGCCAAAAACATTCAGTACTTC
TRBV30	TRBJ1-2	TRBD1	CAWSGQGDGYTF	TGTGCCTGGAGTGGACAGGGAGACGGCTACACCTTC
TRBV9	TRBJ1-1	.	CASSTRFGTEAFF	TGTGCCAGCAGCACCCGATTCGGCACTGAAGCTTTCTTT
TRBV14	TRBJ2-5	TRBD1	CASSRDRTYQETQYF	TGTGCCAGCAGCCGGGACAGGACATACCAAGAGACCCAGTACTTC
TRBV3-1/TRBV3-2	TRBJ2-1	.	CASSQDPSLNEQFF	TGTGCCAGCAGCCAAGATCCCAGTTTGAATGAGCAGTTCTTC
TRBV11-2	TRBJ1-2	TRBD1	CASSLGTGHYGYTF	TGTGCCAGCAGCTTGGGGACAGGGCACTATGGCTACACCTTC
TRBV29-1	TRBJ1-1	TRBD1	CSVEGQASTEAFF	TGCAGCGTAGAGGGACAGGCAAGTACTGAAGCTTTCTTT
TRBV6-6	TRBJ2-7	TRBD2	CASSYTSGSYEQYF	TGTGCCAGCAGTTACACTAGCGGTTCCTACGAGCAGTACTTC
TRBV6-7	TRBJ1-1	TRBD1	CASRGGRGAEAFF	TGTGCCAGCAGAGGAGGCAGGGGGGCTGAAGCTTTCTTT
TRBV5-1	TRBJ2-1	TRBD2	CASSLEARGGREQFF	TGCGCCAGCAGCTTGGAGGCGCGGGGGGGCCGTGAGCAGTTCTTC
TRBV19	TRBJ1-2	.	CASSKLYGYTF	TGTGCCAGTAGTAAATTATATGGCTACACCTTC
TRBV11-2	TRBJ1-1	TRBD1	CASSLWQGVGTEAFF	TGTGCCAGCAGCTTATGGCAGGGGGTGGGGACTGAGGCTTTCTTT
TRBV10-1	TRBJ2-1	.	CASSASGSYNEQFF	TGCGCCAGCAGCGCCTCAGGGTCCTACAATGAGCAGTTCTTC
TRBV25-1	TRBJ1-1	.	CASSEVAEAFF	TGTGCCAGCAGTGAGGTTGCTGAAGCTTTCTTT
TRBV5-6	TRBJ2-1	TRBD1	CASTPRDRHYNEQFF	TGTGCCAGCACTCCTCGGGACAGGCACTACAATGAGCAGTTCTTC
TRBV5-6	TRBJ2-7	TRBD2	CASSQLAGGTYEQYF	TGTGCCAGCAGCCAACTAGCGGGGGGGACCTACGAGCAGTACTTC
TRBV7-9	TRBJ1-5	.	CASSLASSNQPQHF	TGTGCCAGCAGCTTAGCATCGAGCAATCAGCCCCAGCATTTT
TRBV7-9	TRBJ1-1	.	CASSLPTEAFF	TGTGCCAGCAGCTTGCCCACTGAAGCTTTCTTT
TRBV4-2	TRBJ1-2	.	CASSGGDYNYGYTF	TGTGCCAGCAGCGGAGGGGACTATAACTATGGCTACACCTTC
TRBV15	TRBJ1-5	.	CATSRPSDNQPQHF	TGTGCCACCAGCAGACCTTCAGATAATCAGCCCCAGCATTTT
TRBV4-2	TRBJ2-2	.	CASSQEEGNTGELFF	TGTGCCAGCAGCCAAGAGGAGGGTAACACCGGGGAGCTGTTTTTT
TRBV4-2	TRBJ1-1	.	CASSQSTSGAELLAFF	TGTGCCAGCAGCCAAAGTACAAGTGGTGCGGAACTGCTGGCTTTCTTT
TRBV2	TRBJ2-7	TRBD1	CASSQGDEQYF	TGTGCCAGCAGTCAGGGGGACGAGCAGTACTTC
TRBV7-6	TRBJ2-3	.	CASSNPYRDTDTQYF	TGTGCCAGCAGCAACCCCTATCGGGACACAGATACGCAGTATTTT
TRBV6-6	TRBJ1-6	.	CAISLGGSPLHF	TGTGCCATTTCCCTTGGGGGCTCACCCCTCCACTTT
TRBV9	TRBJ1-5	.	CASSPLGQVNQPQHF	TGTGCCAGCAGCCCCCTTGGGCAGGTGAATCAGCCCCAGCATTTT
TRBV2	TRBJ1-3	.	CALAEANDRNTIYF	TGTGCCCTGGCGGAAGCGAACGACCGAAACACCATATATTTT
TRBV7-2	TRBJ1-4	TRBD1	CASSLIGQGEKLFF	TGTGCCAGCAGCTTGATCGGACAGGGTGAAAAACTGTTTTTT
TRBV6-4	TRBJ2-3	.	CASSDSGLVTDTQYF	TGTGCCAGCAGTGACTCGGGGTTGGTAACAGATACGCAGTATTTT
TRBV11-2	TRBJ2-2	TRBD2	CASSLGLAGTTGELFF	TGTGCCAGCAGCTTAGGCCTAGCGGGGACCACCGGGGAGCTGTTTTTT
TRBV7-3	TRBJ2-1	TRBD2	CASSSKAGGPYNEQFF	TGTGCCAGCAGCTCAAAAGCGGGGGGGCCTTACAATGAGCAGTTCTTC
TRBV25-1	TRBJ1-4	.	CASLGLELFF	TGTGCCAGCTTGGGGTTGGAACTGTTTTTT
TRBV5-1	TRBJ2-2	TRBD2	CASRQESGGFSTGELFF	TGCGCCAGCAGACAAGAGAGCGGGGGGTTTAGCACCGGGGAGCTGTTTTTT
TRBV6-1	TRBJ1-2	.	CASSDLRRGGGDGYTF	TGTGCCAGCAGTGATTTACGCCGTGGGGGGGGAGATGGCTACACCTTC
TRBV2	TRBJ2-7	.	CASSESWAYEQYF	TGTGCCAGCAGTGAAAGTTGGGCTTACGAGCAGTACTTC
TRBV25-1	TRBJ2-6	.	CASNPGRSGANVLTF	TGTGCCAGCAATCCTGGACGCTCTGGGGCCAACGTCCTGACTTTC
TRBV7-9	TRBJ2-7	.	CASSLAGTYEQYF	TGTGCCAGCAGCTTAGCAGGAACCTACGAGCAGTACTTC
TRBV4-1	TRBJ1-4	.	CASSQSGTANEKLFF	TGCGCCAGCAGCCAATCCGGGACGGCGAACGAAAAACTGTTTTTT